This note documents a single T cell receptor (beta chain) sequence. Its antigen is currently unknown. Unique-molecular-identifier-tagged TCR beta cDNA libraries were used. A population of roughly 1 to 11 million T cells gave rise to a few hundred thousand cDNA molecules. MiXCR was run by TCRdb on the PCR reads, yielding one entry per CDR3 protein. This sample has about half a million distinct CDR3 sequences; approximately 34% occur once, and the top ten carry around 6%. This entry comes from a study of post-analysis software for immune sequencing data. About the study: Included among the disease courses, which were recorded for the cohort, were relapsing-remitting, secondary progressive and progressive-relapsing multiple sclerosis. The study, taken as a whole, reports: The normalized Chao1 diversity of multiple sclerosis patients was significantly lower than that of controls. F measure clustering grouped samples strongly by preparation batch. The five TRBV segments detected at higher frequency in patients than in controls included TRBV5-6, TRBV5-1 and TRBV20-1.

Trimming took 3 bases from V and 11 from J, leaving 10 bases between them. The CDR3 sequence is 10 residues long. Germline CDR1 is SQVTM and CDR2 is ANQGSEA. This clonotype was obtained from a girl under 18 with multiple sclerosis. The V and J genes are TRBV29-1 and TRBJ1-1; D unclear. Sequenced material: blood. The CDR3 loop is CSVETGTAFF. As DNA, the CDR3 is TGCAGCGTTGAGACGGGAACGGCTTTCTTT. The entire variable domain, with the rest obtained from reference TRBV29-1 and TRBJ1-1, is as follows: SAVISQKPSRDICQRGTSLTIQCQVDSQVTMMFWYRQQPGQSLTLIATANQGSEATYESGFVIDKFPISRPNLTFSTLTVSNMSPEDSSIYLCSVETGTAFFGQGTRLTVV.